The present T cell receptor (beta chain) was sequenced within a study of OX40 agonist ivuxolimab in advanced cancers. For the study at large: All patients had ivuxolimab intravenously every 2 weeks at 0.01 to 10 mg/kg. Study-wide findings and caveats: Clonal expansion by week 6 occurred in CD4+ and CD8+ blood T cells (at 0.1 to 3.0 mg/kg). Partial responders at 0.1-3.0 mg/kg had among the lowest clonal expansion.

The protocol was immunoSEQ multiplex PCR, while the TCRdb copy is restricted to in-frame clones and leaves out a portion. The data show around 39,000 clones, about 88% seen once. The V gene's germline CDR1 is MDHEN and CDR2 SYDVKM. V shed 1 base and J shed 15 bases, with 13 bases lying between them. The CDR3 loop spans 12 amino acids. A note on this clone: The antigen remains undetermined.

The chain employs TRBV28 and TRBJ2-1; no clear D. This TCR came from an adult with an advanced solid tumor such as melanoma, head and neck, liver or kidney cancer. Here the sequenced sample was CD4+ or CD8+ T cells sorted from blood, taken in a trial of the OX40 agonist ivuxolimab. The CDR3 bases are TGTGCCAGCAGTTTATTTCGCAGCTCGCGGTTCTTC. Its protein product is CASSLFRSSRFF.